This T cell receptor (beta chain) was captured in a study of T cells in Graves' hyperthyroidism and ophthalmopathy. Each ophthalmopathy patient scored at least 3 on the Clinical Activity Score and at least 4 on NOSPECS grade, with duration under 3 months. Germline CDR1 SGHAT, CDR2 FQNNGV. This CDR3 comprises 17 residues. The V gene end was trimmed by 5 bases and the J gene end by 7 bases; junction bases not matched to a gene: 11. Many counts were recorded for this clonotype. Amplification targeted TCR beta CDR3 regions from RNA transcripts. Initially, a first-round RT-PCR of the TCR CDR3 employed the HTBI primer set. From the multiplex PCR reads, TCRdb called clonotypes with MiXCR, one entry per CDR3 protein. The profile covers over 350,000 distinct CDR3 sequences, with more than 13% appearing a single time and around 30% taken by the ten largest.

This clonotype was sampled from a man in his forties or fifties with Graves' ophthalmopathy. The chain combines TRBV11-2 with TRBJ2-1, with TRBD2 identical over 13 bases. Input material: blood. CDR3 coding DNA: TGTGCCAGCAGCGCCGGACTAGCGGGAGCGAGTTGGAATGAGCAGTTCTTC. This encodes CASSAGLAGASWNEQFF.